The sequence of this TCR beta chain was determined in a study of PD-1 blockade in classical Hodgkin lymphoma. Notes on the study in general: Complete responders entered with baseline diversity on par with newly diagnosed patients, the results showed. Newly diagnosed patients were said to have less baseline TCR diversity than healthy donors did.

Note on this clone: Its antigen is not identified.

Profiled with immunoSEQ multiplex PCR; TCRdb holds only in-frame clones, not every one. This sample has roughly 42,000 clones, with roughly two thirds found just once. Time point denoted: cycle 4 day 1 (C4D1), after five to seven weeks of nivolumab. Each and every patient relapsed after autologous stem cell transplantation, and patients got differing brentuximab vedotin exposure. Patients' outcomes at their best amounted to complete response, partial response or progressive disease. The TCR was taken from a human donor with classical Hodgkin lymphoma. Sequenced here: peripheral blood mononuclear cells (PBMCs), sampled before the fourth cycle of nivolumab.

Here the CDR3 DNA reads TGTGCCAGCAGCTTCGGTGACTATGGCTACACCTTC. It is translated as CASSFGDYGYTF. The chain has TRBV5-6 and TRBJ1-2; no reliable D call. This CDR3 is built from 12 residues. V was clipped by 2 bases and J by 3 bases, with 5 bases between them. Germline CDR1 SGHDT, CDR2 YYEEEE.